This T cell receptor (beta chain) originates from a study of blood T cell repertoires in COVID-19. About the research overall: The United States, Italy and Spain were the sources of the acute and convalescent COVID-19 samples. PBMCs, B-cell-depleted T cells, or T cells provided the cDNA or gDNA that made up the material.

This CDR3 spans 16 amino acids. Germline values: CDR1 MDHEN, CDR2 SYDVKM. J was trimmed by 3 bases and V by 5 bases; bases with no gene match: 8. In the authors' workflow: It was from reference gene primer amplification that nucleated cell counts were estimated. Clones were sequenced by immunoSEQ multiplex PCR, and TCRdb holds only the in-frame ones, with some missing. V, J and clone size are taken as reported in that table, and D and trimming were inferred from the DNA itself. The table shows about 180,000 clones, with 82% occurring only once. In this sample, this clone turned up a few times. The chain employs TRBV28 and TRBJ2-7; 12 bases match TRBD2. Sequences were obtained from peripheral blood. The clonotype was recovered from a woman between 65 and 79 years old with acute or convalescent COVID-19. The CDR3 bases are TGTGCCAGCAGTGTACACGGGACTAGCGGGTACTACGAGCAGTACTTC. It encodes CASSVHGTSGYYEQYF.